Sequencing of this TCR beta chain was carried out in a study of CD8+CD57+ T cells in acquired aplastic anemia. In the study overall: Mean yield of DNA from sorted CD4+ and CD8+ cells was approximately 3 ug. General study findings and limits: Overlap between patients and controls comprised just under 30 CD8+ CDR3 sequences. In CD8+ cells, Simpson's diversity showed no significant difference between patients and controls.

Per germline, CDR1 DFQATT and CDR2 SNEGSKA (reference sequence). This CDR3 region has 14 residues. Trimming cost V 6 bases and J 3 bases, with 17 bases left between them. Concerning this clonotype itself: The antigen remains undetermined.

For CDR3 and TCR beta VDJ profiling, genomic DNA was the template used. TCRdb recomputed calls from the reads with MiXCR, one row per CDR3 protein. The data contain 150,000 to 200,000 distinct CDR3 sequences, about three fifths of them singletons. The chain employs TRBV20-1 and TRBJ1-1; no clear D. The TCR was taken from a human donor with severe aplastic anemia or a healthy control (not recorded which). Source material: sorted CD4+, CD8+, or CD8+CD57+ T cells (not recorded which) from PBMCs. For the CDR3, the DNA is TGCAGTGCCCCGGGGTTACAGACCGACACTGAAGCTTTCTTT. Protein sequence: CSAPGLQTDTEAFF.